Listed below are T cell receptor beta chains from one sample, sequenced in a study of cytomegalovirus exposure and HLA in healthy donors. Sequencing used immunoSEQ multiplex PCR; TCRdb keeps in-frame clones, though not all of them. Among under 200,000 clones, approximately 82% were seen once, and the ten largest hold approximately 2%. Sequencing was done on a sample of PBMCs. The receptors were gathered from a young woman in good health and CMV-seropositive. CDR3s include the opening cysteine and the closing phenylalanine or tryptophan. Fields, in order: J gene, D gene, clone size, V gene, CDR3 DNA, CDR3 protein. D genes are given only for firm matches. Expanded clones are given a class, and other clones once, few, many or no size at all.

>TRBJ2-3|.|few|TRBV4-1
TGCGCCAGCAGTCGTCCAGCGGAGGCAGATACGCAGTATTTT
CASSRPAEADTQYF
>TRBJ2-7|.|.|TRBV7-6
TGTGCCAGCAGCTCGCCTTCTTCCGGCGAGCAGTACTTC
CASSSPSSGEQYF
>TRBJ1-6|.|.|TRBV30
TGTGCCTGGAAGCAGGGGCCCATTGGTTCACCCCTCCACTTT
CAWKQGPIGSPLHF
>TRBJ1-2|.|.|TRBV15
TGTGCCACCAGCAGAGATCCCCTGGCAGGGGGCTACACCTTC
CATSRDPLAGGYTF
>TRBJ1-1|.|.|TRBV7-3
TGTGCCAGCAGCTTAAGGGGGGGGGCTGGGACTGAAGCTTTCTTT
CASSLRGGAGTEAFF
>TRBJ2-7|.|.|TRBV18
TGTGCCAGCTCACTTCAGACAGAGAGCTCCTACGAGCAGTACTTC
CASSLQTESSYEQYF
>TRBJ2-7|.|.|TRBV10-2
TGCGCCAGCAGATGGGGGCGAGAACCGTACGAGCAGTACTTC
CASRWGREPYEQYF
>TRBJ2-1|TRBD1|.|TRBV30
TGTGCCTGGAGGAATGGACAGGGTGAGCAGTTCTTC
CAWRNGQGEQFF
>TRBJ2-1|TRBD2|.|TRBV6-4
TGTGCCAGCAGTGACGGACTAGCGGCCAATGAGCAGTTCTTC
CASSDGLAANEQFF
>TRBJ2-5|.|.|TRBV9
TGTGCCAGCAGCCCCCGGGACACCTGGACTGCAACCCAGTACTTC
CASSPRDTWTATQYF
>TRBJ2-1|.|.|TRBV6-6
TGTGCCAGCAGTGTCCGGGGCAATGAGCAGTTCTTC
CASSVRGNEQFF
>TRBJ2-3|TRBD2|.|TRBV13
TGTGCCAGCAGCGGGATAGCGGGGGGAAGCACAGATACGCAGTATTTT
CASSGIAGGSTDTQYF
>TRBJ1-1|.|.|TRBV27
TGTGCCAGCAGCCCGACAGGACCAACTGAAGCTTTCTTT
CASSPTGPTEAFF
>TRBJ2-5|.|.|TRBV5-8
TGTGCCAGCAGCTTGGGACTGACGTACCAAGAGACCCAGTACTTC
CASSLGLTYQETQYF
>TRBJ2-1|TRBD2|.|TRBV9
TGTGCCAGCAGCGTCCGTTCTAGCGGGGGGCCCAATGAGCAGTTCTTC
CASSVRSSGGPNEQFF
>TRBJ2-1|TRBD1|.|TRBV7-9
TGTGCCAGCAGCTTGGGACAGGGGGGATACAATGAGCAGTTCTTC
CASSLGQGGYNEQFF